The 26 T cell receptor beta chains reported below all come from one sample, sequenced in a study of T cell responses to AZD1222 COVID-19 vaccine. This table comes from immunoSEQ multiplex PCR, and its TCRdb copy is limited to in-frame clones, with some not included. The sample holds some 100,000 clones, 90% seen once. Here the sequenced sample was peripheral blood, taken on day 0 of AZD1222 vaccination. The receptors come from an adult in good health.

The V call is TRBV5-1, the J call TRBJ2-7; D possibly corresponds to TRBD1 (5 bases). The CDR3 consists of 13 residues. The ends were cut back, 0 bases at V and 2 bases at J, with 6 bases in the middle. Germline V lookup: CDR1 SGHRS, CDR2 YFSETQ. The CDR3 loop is CASSLAGTYEQYF. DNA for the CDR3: TGCGCCAGCAGCTTGGCAGGGACCTACGAGCAGTACTTC.

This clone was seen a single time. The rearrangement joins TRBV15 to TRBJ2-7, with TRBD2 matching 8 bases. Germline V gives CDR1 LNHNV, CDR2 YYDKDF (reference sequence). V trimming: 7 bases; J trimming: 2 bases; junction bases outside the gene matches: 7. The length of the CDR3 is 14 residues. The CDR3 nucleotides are TGTGCCACCAAATCCAGCGGGGGAACCTACGAGCAGTACTTC. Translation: CATKSSGGTYEQYF.

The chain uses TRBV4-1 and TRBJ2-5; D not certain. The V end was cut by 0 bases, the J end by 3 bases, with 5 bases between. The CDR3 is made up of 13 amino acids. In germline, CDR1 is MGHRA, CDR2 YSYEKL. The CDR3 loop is CASSQDREETQYF. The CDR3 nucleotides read TGCGCCAGCAGCCAAGATCGGGAAGAGACCCAGTACTTC.

The CDR3, as DNA: TGTGCCAGCAGCGCTCATCCCGGGACAGCGAACACTGAAGCTTTCTTT. It encodes CASSAHPGTANTEAFF. The chain has TRBV9 and TRBJ1-1, with 7 bases that match TRBD1. The CDR3 extends over 16 amino acids. The germline V gene has CDR1 SGDLS and CDR2 YYNGEE. V lost 3 bases and J lost 1; bases outside the gene matches: 9.

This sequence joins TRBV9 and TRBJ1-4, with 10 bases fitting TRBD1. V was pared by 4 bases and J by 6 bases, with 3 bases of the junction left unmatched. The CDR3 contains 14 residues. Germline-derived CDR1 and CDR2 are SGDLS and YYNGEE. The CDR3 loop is CASSTTGGHEKLFF. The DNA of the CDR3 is TGTGCCAGCAGCACGACAGGGGGCCATGAAAAACTGTTTTTT.

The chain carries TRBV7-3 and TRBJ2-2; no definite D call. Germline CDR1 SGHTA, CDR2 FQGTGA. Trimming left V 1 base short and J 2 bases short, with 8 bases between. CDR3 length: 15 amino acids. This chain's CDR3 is CASSLNGENTGELFF. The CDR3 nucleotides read TGTGCCAGCAGCTTAAACGGAGAAAACACCGGGGAGCTGTTTTTT.

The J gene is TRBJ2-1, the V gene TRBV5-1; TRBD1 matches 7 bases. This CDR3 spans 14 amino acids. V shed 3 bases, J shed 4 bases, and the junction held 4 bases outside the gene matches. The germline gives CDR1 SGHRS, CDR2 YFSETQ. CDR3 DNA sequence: TGCGCCAGCAGCTCGACAGGGATATACAATGAGCAGTTCTTC. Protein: CASSSTGIYNEQFF.

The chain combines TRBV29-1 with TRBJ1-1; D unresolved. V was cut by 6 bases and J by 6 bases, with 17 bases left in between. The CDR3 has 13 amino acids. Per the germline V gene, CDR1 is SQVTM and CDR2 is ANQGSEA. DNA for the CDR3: TGCAGCGTCTGGGTCCAGGCCGGGCCTGAAGCTTTCTTT. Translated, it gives CSVWVQAGPEAFF.

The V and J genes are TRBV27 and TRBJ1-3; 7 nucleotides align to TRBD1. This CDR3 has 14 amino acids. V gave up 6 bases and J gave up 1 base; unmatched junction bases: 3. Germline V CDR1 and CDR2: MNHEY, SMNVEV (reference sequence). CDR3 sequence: CASSGTDSGNTIYF. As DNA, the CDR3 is TGTGCCAGCAGCGGGACAGATTCTGGAAACACCATATATTTT.

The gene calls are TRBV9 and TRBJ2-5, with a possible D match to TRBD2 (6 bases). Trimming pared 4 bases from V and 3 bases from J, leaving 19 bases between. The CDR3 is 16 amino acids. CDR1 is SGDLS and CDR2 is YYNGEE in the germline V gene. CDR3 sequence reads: CASSSGTLGNKETQYF. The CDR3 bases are TGTGCCAGCAGCAGTGGGACTCTGGGGAATAAAGAGACCCAGTACTTC.

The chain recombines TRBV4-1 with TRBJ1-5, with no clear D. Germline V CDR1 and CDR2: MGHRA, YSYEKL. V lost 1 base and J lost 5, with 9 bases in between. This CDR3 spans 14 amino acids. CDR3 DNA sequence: TGCGCCAGCAGCCAAGTAACAGCTGATCAGCCCCAGCATTTT. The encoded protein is CASSQVTADQPQHF.

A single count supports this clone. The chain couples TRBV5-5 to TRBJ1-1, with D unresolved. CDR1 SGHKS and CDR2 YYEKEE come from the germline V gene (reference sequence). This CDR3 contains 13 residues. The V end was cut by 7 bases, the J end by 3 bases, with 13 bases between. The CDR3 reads CASGGLGYTEAFF. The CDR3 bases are TGTGCCAGCGGCGGCTTAGGGTACACTGAAGCTTTCTTT. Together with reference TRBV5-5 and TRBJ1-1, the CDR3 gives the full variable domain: DAGVTQSPTHLIKTRGQQVTLRCSPISGHKSVSWYQQVLGQGPQFIFQYYEKEERGRGNFPDRFSARQFPNYSSELNVNALLLGDSALYLCASGGLGYTEAFFGQGTRLTVV.

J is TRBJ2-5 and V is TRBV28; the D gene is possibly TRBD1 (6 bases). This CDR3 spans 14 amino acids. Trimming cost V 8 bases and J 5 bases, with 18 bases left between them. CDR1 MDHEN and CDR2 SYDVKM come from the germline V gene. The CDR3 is CASGLGGRWETQYF. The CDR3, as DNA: TGTGCCAGCGGCCTAGGGGGTAGGTGGGAGACCCAGTACTTC.

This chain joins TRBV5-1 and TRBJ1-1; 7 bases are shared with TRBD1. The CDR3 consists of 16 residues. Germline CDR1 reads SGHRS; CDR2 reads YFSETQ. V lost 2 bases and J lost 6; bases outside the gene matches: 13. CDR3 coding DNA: TGCGCCAGCAGCTTTCGACAGGGAGCCGATTCTGCTGAAGCTTTCTTT. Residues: CASSFRQGADSAEAFF.

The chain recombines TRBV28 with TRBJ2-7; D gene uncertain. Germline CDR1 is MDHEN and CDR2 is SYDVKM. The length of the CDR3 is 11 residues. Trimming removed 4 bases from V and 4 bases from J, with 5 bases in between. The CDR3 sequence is CASSSGYEQYF. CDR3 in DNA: TGTGCCAGCAGTTCCGGTTACGAGCAGTACTTC. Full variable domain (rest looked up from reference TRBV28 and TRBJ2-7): DVKVTQSSRYLVKRTGEKVFLECVQDMDHENMFWYRQDPGLGLRLIYFSYDVKMKEKGDIPEGYSVSREKKERFSLILESASTNQTSMYLCASSSGYEQYFGPGTRLTVT.

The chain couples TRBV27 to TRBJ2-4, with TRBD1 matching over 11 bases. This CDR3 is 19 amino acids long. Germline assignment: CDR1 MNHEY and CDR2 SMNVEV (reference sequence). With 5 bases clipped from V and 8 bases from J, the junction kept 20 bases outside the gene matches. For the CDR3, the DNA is TGTGCCAGCAGTGCTAATCTTCGGGACAGGGGGGCGGAATGGGACATTCAGTACTTC. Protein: CASSANLRDRGAEWDIQYF.

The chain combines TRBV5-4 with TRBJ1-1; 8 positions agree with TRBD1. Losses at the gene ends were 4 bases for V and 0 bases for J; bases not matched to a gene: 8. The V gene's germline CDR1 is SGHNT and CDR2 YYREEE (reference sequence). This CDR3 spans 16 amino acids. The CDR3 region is CASSENRGYMNTEAFF. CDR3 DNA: TGTGCCAGCAGCGAAAACAGGGGGTACATGAACACTGAAGCTTTCTTT.

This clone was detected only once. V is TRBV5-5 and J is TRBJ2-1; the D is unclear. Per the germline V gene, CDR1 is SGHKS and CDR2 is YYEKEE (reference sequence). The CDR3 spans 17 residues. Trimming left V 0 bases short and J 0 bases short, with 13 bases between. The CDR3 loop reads CASSLDRVGSSYNEQFF. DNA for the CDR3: TGTGCCAGCAGCTTGGACCGGGTCGGCAGCTCCTACAATGAGCAGTTCTTC. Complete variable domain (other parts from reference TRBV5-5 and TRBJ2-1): DAGVTQSPTHLIKTRGQQVTLRCSPISGHKSVSWYQQVLGQGPQFIFQYYEKEERGRGNFPDRFSARQFPNYSSELNVNALLLGDSALYLCASSLDRVGSSYNEQFFGPGTRLTVL.

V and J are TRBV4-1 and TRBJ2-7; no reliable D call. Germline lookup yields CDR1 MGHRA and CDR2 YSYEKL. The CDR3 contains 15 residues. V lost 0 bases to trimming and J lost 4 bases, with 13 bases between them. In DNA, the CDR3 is TGCGCCAGCAGCCAAGATACCCAGGACGGATACGAGCAGTACTTC. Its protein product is CASSQDTQDGYEQYF.

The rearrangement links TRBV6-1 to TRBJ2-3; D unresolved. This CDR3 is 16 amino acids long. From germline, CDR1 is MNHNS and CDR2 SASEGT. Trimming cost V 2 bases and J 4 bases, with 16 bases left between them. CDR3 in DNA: TGTGCCAGCAGTGAAAAAATATCCCATCTCTCAGATACGCAGTATTTT. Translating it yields CASSEKISHLSDTQYF.

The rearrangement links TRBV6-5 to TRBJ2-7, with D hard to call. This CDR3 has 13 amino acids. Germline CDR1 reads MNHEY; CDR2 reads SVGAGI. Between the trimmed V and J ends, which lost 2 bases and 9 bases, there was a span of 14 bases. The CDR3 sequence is CASSYGNYEVQYF. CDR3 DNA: TGTGCCAGCAGTTACGGTAACTACGAGGTGCAGTACTTC.

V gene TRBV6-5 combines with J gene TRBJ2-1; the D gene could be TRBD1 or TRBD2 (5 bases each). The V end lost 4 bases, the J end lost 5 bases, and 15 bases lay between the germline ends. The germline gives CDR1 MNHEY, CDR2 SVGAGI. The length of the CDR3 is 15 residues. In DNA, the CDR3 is TGTGCCAGCAGTTCCGGGGCTGGGGGTGACAATGAGCAGTTCTTC. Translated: CASSSGAGGDNEQFF.

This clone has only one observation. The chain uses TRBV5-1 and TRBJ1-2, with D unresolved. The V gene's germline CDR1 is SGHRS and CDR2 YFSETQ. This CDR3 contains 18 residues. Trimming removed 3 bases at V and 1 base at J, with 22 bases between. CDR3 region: CASSSAVATANLNYGYTF. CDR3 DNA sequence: TGCGCCAGCAGCTCCGCCGTCGCCACAGCGAACCTTAACTATGGCTACACCTTC.

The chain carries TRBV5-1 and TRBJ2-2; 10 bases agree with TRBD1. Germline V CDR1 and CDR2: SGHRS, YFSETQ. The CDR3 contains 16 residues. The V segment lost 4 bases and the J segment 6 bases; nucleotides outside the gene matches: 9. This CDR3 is CASSEPGTGVSGELFF. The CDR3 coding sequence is TGCGCCAGCAGCGAGCCCGGGACAGGGGTCTCCGGGGAGCTGTTTTTT.

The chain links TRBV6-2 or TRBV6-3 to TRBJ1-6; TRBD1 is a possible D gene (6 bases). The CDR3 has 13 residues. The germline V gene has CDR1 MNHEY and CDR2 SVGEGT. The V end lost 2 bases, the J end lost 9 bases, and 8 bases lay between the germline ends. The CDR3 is CASSYGGRSPLHF. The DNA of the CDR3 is TGTGCCAGCAGTTACGGGGGGCGTTCACCCCTCCACTTT.

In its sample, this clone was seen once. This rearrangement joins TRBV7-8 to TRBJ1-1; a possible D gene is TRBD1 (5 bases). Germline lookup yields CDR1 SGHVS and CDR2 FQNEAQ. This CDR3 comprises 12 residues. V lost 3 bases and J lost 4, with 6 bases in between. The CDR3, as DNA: TGTGCCAGCAGCTTCACAGGCACTGAAGCTTTCTTT. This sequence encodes CASSFTGTEAFF.